This TCR beta chain originates from a study of T cells in Graves' hyperthyroidism and ophthalmopathy. For the study at large: Peripheral blood draws took place at initial diagnosis, ahead of any treatment.

This clonotype was seen repeatedly, ten times or more. Its antigen is not identified. Trimming took 7 bases from V and 1 from J, leaving 13 bases between them. Germline CDR1 DFQATT, CDR2 SNEGSKA (reference sequence). This CDR3 comprises 13 residues. Study findings and constraints: Ophthalmopathy was model-predicted a median roughly 6.5 months pre-onset. Clonotypes that were expanded in thyroid above 0.001 mostly appeared in blood too.

RNA transcripts yielded amplified TCR beta CDR3 regions. HTBI primers were the set used in a first-round RT-PCR of the TCR CDR3. TCRdb processed the multiplex PCR reads anew with MiXCR; each CDR3 protein has one entry. The sample has around 690,000 distinct CDR3 sequences; roughly 17% are singletons. The sequenced sample was blood. This sequence was found in a man in his fifties with Graves' hyperthyroidism. The rearrangement joins TRBV20-1 to TRBJ1-2; no clear D. The CDR3: CSVHHRDNYGYTF. In DNA form, the CDR3 reads TGCAGTGTCCATCACCGAGATAACTATGGCTACACCTTC.